These 17 T cell receptor beta chains share one sample of origin, sequenced in a study of OX40 agonist ivuxolimab in advanced cancers. TCRdb keeps only in-frame clones here, not all; method: immunoSEQ multiplex PCR. The table includes 40,000 or so clones, more than 75% detected once. Sequenced here: CD4+ or CD8+ T cells sorted from blood, sampled in a trial of the OX40 agonist ivuxolimab. Receptor source: an adult with an advanced solid tumor such as melanoma, head and neck, liver or kidney cancer.

The sample holds a few counts of this clone. CDR3 coding DNA: TGTGCCAGCAGTGAAGGAGGGGGAGGAGTAGGGCAGCCCCAGCATTTT. Its protein product is CASSEGGGGVGQPQHF. This chain connects TRBV6-1 to TRBJ1-5, with D possibly TRBD1 on 6 matching bases. V gave up 1 base and J gave up 7 bases, with 17 bases separating them. The CDR3 runs to 16 residues. CDR1 is MNHNS, CDR2 SASEGT, per germline.

The chain has TRBV27 and TRBJ1-1; D is unresolved. Germline assignment: CDR1 MNHEY and CDR2 SMNVEV (reference sequence). This CDR3 has 14 amino acids. Trimming left V 5 bases short and J 7 bases short, with 17 bases between. The CDR3 sequence: CASSLSGVRGEAFF. The CDR3 coding sequence is TGTGCCAGCAGTCTCAGTGGAGTCAGAGGTGAAGCTTTCTTT.

The chain employs TRBV7-2 and TRBJ2-5, with 8 positions matching TRBD2. The ends lost 5 bases at V and 5 bases at J; junction bases unmatched: 7. This CDR3 contains 14 residues. CDR1 and CDR2 (germline): SGHTA, FQGNSA. The CDR3 DNA reads as TGTGCCAGCAGCCCTTATGGCGGGGGGGAGACCCAGTACTTC. It encodes CASSPYGGGETQYF.

The chain couples TRBV7-2 to TRBJ1-4, with a weak D call TRBD1 (5 bases). Germline loops: CDR1 SGHTA, CDR2 FQGNSA. The CDR3 spans 15 residues. V lost 5 bases and J 2 bases, leaving 12 bases between the germline ends. The CDR3 DNA follows: TGTGCCAGCAGCCGCGGGGGGTCCACTAATGAAAAACTGTTTTTT. Translated: CASSRGGSTNEKLFF.

V gene TRBV7-9 combines with J gene TRBJ1-1; perhaps TRBD1 as D (5 bases). V was cut by 5 bases and J by 1 base, with 17 bases left in between. The length of the CDR3 is 16 residues. Germline lookup yields CDR1 SEHNR and CDR2 FQNEAQ (reference sequence). The DNA of the CDR3 is TGTGCCAGCAGCCCCCCCAGGGTTGGGGGGAACACTGAAGCTTTCTTT. This codes for CASSPPRVGGNTEAFF.

There are a few counts of this clone. The chain carries TRBV18 and TRBJ2-7, with no clear D. The length of the CDR3 is 13 residues. CDR1 is KGHSH and CDR2 is LQKENI in the germline V gene. V was clipped by 1 base and J by 5 bases, with 9 bases between them. The CDR3 region is CASSPRSSDEQYF. CDR3 DNA sequence: TGTGCCAGCTCACCACGGAGTTCCGACGAGCAGTACTTC. Combining the CDR3 with reference TRBV18 and TRBJ2-7 gives the whole variable domain NAGVMQNPRHLVRRRGQEARLRCSPMKGHSHVYWYRQLPEEGLKFMVYLQKENIIDESGMPKERFSAEFPKEGPSILRIQQVVRGDSAAYFCASSPRSSDEQYFGPGTRLTVT.

The rearrangement links TRBV5-1 to TRBJ2-7; 13 nucleotides align to TRBD2. The CDR3 has 17 residues. CDR1 is SGHRS, CDR2 YFSETQ, per germline. Trimming at V came to 0 bases and at J to 2 bases, leaving 5 bases not matched to a gene. The CDR3 is CASSLAPGLAGPYEQYF. The CDR3 DNA is TGCGCCAGCAGCTTGGCCCCGGGACTAGCGGGGCCCTACGAGCAGTACTTC.

The chain has TRBV6-5 and TRBJ2-2, with 7 positions matching TRBD2. Trimming took 2 bases from V and 5 from J; bases not matched to a gene: 8. There are 16 residues in the CDR3. Looked up from germline, CDR1 is MNHEY and CDR2 is SVGAGI. The CDR3 DNA follows: TGTGCCAGCAGTTACCATGCCTCCGGGGGGACCGGGGAGCTGTTTTTT. This encodes CASSYHASGGTGELFF.

The chain joins TRBV19 to TRBJ2-2; no firm D call. V dropped 6 bases and J dropped 6 bases, with 14 bases sitting between them. There are 14 residues in the CDR3. Germline CDR1 and CDR2: LNHDA and SQIVND (reference sequence). CDR3 coding DNA: TGTGCCAGTAGGACCGTTCAAAATGCCGGGGAGCTGTTTTTT. Translation gives CASRTVQNAGELFF. The whole variable domain, filled in from reference TRBV19 and TRBJ2-2, reads DGGITQSPKYLFRKEGQNVTLSCEQNLNHDAMYWYRQDPGQGLRLIYYSQIVNDFQKGDIAEGYSVSREKKESFPLTVTSAQKNPTAFYLCASRTVQNAGELFFGEGSRLTVL.

The rearrangement links TRBV5-1 to TRBJ2-5, with 7 bases identical to TRBD1. The CDR3 spans 14 residues. Germline V CDR1 and CDR2: SGHRS, YFSETQ. Trimming at V came to 5 bases and at J to 1 base, leaving 5 bases not matched to a gene. The CDR3 DNA sequence: TGCGCCAGCAGAACCTCAGGGGGCCAAGAGACCCAGTACTTC. Its protein product is CASRTSGGQETQYF.

Here the CDR3 DNA reads TGTGCCAGCAGCCAAGAGGGGGTGGGGGGGGTCGTTTCACCCCTCCACTTT. Translated: CASSQEGVGGVVSPLHF. V and J are TRBV4-2 and TRBJ1-6, with a weak D call TRBD1 (5 bases). The CDR3 sequence is 17 residues long. The ends were cut back, 0 bases at V and 9 bases at J, with 18 bases in the middle. Per germline, CDR1 LGHNA and CDR2 YNFKEQ.

The sample holds one count of this clone. The chain links TRBV6-5 to TRBJ2-1, with TRBD2 as a possible D gene (6 bases). The CDR3 contains 15 residues. CDR1 is MNHEY, CDR2 SVGAGI, per germline. Trimming removed 7 bases at V and 5 bases at J, with 18 bases between. The CDR3 protein is CASIESLEGNNEQFF. The CDR3 coding sequence is TGTGCCAGCATCGAAAGCCTGGAGGGGAACAATGAGCAGTTCTTC.

The J gene is TRBJ2-2, the V gene TRBV15; TRBD1 matches at 10 bases. There are 20 residues in the CDR3. V was clipped by 0 bases and J by 7 bases; unmatched bases: 17. Germline lookup yields CDR1 LNHNV and CDR2 YYDKDF (reference sequence). The CDR3 DNA reads as TGTGCCACCAGCAGAGATACGTCCCTTGTGACAGGGGGCAACGGCGGGGAGCTGTTTTTT. This sequence encodes CATSRDTSLVTGGNGGELFF. Full variable domain (outside the CDR3, taken from reference TRBV15 and TRBJ2-2): DAMVIQNPRYQVTQFGKPVTLSCSQTLNHNVMYWYQQKSSQAPKLLFHYYDKDFNNEADTPDNFQSRRPNTSFCFLDIRSPGLGDTAMYLCATSRDTSLVTGGNGGELFFGEGSRLTVL.

The sample holds a few counts of this clone. This chain links TRBV19 with TRBJ2-6; D may be TRBD1 or TRBD2 (5 bases each). The ends were cut back, 5 bases at V and 0 bases at J, with 11 bases in the middle. Germline lookup yields CDR1 LNHDA and CDR2 SQIVND (reference sequence). CDR3 size: 16 residues. The CDR3: CASSPSGRSGANVLTF. The DNA for the CDR3 is TGTGCCAGTAGTCCCTCGGGGCGCTCTGGGGCCAACGTCCTGACTTTC.

V usage is TRBV6-1 and J usage is TRBJ2-1; the D is unclear. This CDR3 is 13 amino acids long. Germline V CDR1 and CDR2: MNHNS, SASEGT. Trimming left V 2 bases short and J 10 bases short, with 12 bases between. The CDR3 DNA follows: TGTGCCAGCAGTGAACCCCAGAAATACGAGCAGTTCTTC. Translating it yields CASSEPQKYEQFF.

The CDR3 sequence: CASSPLSAGDSNQPQHF. CDR3 sequence (DNA): TGTGCCAGCAGCCCTCTCTCGGCAGGAGATAGCAATCAGCCCCAGCATTTT. The chain combines TRBV7-8 with TRBJ1-5; D gene uncertain. Trimming removed 5 bases at V and 0 bases at J, with 17 bases between. Looked up from germline, CDR1 is SGHVS and CDR2 is FQNEAQ. The CDR3 has 17 amino acids.

The chain links TRBV5-1 to TRBJ2-1; D remains unclear. The CDR3 is 14 amino acids. V lost 2 bases and J 5 bases, leaving 11 bases between the germline ends. Germline CDR1 is SGHRS and CDR2 is YFSETQ. The CDR3 DNA is TGCGCCAGCAGCTTTTATGTTACAGACAATGAGCAGTTCTTC. Amino acids: CASSFYVTDNEQFF.